These 21 T cell receptor beta chains were sequenced from one sample in a study of a mutant IDH1 vaccine in newly diagnosed glioma. Using immunoSEQ multiplex PCR, the repertoire was profiled, and TCRdb retains in-frame clones only, with some absent. The repertoire has some 67,000 clones, 80% to 90% of them found once; the top ten carry approximately 4.2%. Time point specified: baseline, week 1 (first vaccination visit). Stated treatment: pre-vaccination baseline after standard-of-care therapy. The input for sequencing was peripheral blood mononuclear cells (PBMCs), taken from a glioma patient treated with radiotherapy, temozolomide or both. These TCRs come from a woman aged 18-35 years with glioma. Some clones in this sample may be carry-over from other donors' samples.

This clone was recorded only once. The chain couples TRBV29-1 to TRBJ1-1; D uncertain. There are 13 residues in the CDR3. The germline CDR1 and CDR2 sequences are SQVTM and ANQGSEA. Trimming removed 5 bases at V and 6 bases at J, with 16 bases between. The CDR3 DNA sequence: TGCAGCGTTTTGGGCCGGGCCCTCTCTGAAGCTTTCTTT. Its protein product is CSVLGRALSEAFF.

This chain joins TRBV6-1 and TRBJ2-3; weak D call: TRBD1 (6 bases). V dropped 3 bases and J dropped 3 bases, with 16 bases sitting between them. The CDR3 spans 16 residues. CDR1 is MNHNS, CDR2 SASEGT, per germline. CDR3 nucleotide sequence: TGTGCCAGCAGTGACATCCCAGGGGTGGGGACAGATACGCAGTATTTT. It is translated as CASSDIPGVGTDTQYF.

V and J are TRBV5-6 and TRBJ1-1; 8 nucleotides align to TRBD1. V shed 4 bases, J shed 1 base, and the junction held 9 bases outside the gene matches. Per the germline V gene, CDR1 is SGHDT and CDR2 is YYEEEE. The CDR3 is 16 residues long. The CDR3: CASSPTRTGPNTEAFF. Here the CDR3 DNA reads TGTGCCAGCAGCCCAACCCGGACAGGGCCGAACACTGAAGCTTTCTTT.

The rearrangement links TRBV9 to TRBJ2-1, with D unresolved. V was trimmed by 0 bases and J by 2 bases, leaving 9 bases between them. CDR3 length: 15 amino acids. Germline V gene data show CDR1 as SGDLS and CDR2 as YYNGEE. CDR3 nucleotides: TGTGCCAGCAGCGTAGGAGTCAGCCCCTACAATGAGCAGTTCTTC. Amino acid sequence: CASSVGVSPYNEQFF.

The V call is TRBV5-1, the J call TRBJ2-1, with D possibly matching TRBD2 (5 bases). Trimming shortened V by 0 bases and J by 2 bases, and 15 bases separated the two germline ends. Germline CDR1 is SGHRS and CDR2 is YFSETQ. This CDR3 region has 17 residues. CDR3 in amino acids: CASSLDPAGGAYNEQFF. The CDR3 DNA reads as TGCGCCAGCAGCTTGGACCCGGCGGGTGGGGCCTACAATGAGCAGTTCTTC. Using reference TRBV5-1 and TRBJ2-1 for the parts outside the CDR3, the full variable domain is KAGVTQTPRYLIKTRGQQVTLSCSPISGHRSVSWYQQTPGQGLQFLFEYFSETQRNKGNFPGRFSGRQFSNSRSEMNVSTLELGDSALYLCASSLDPAGGAYNEQFFGPGTRLTVL.

CDR3 residues: CASSLGVSNTGELFF. CDR3 DNA sequence: TGTGCCAGCAGCTTGGGTGTTTCGAACACCGGGGAGCTGTTTTTT. The chain recombines TRBV5-8 with TRBJ2-2; D not certain. This CDR3 spans 15 amino acids. The V end was cut by 0 bases, the J end by 0 bases, with 6 bases between. The germline CDR1 and CDR2 sequences are SGHTS and YDEGEE.

CDR3 sequence (DNA): TGTGCCAGCAGCCCGGACTGGAACACCGGGGAGCTGTTTTTT. It translates to CASSPDWNTGELFF. This chain uses TRBV5-6 with TRBJ2-2, with a tentative D call TRBD2 (5 bases). CDR1 is SGHDT, CDR2 YYEEEE, per germline. This CDR3 comprises 14 residues. V was trimmed by 4 bases and J by 1 base, leaving 8 bases between them. Complete variable domain (other parts from reference TRBV5-6 and TRBJ2-2): DAGVTQSPTHLIKTRGQQVTLRCSPKSGHDTVSWYQQALGQGPQFIFQYYEEEERQRGNFPDRFSGHQFPNYSSELNVNALLLGDSALYLCASSPDWNTGELFFGEGSRLTVL.

Points on this clone: This specimen includes other DNA sequences encoding the same CDR3. This chain links TRBV9 with TRBJ2-3; D is uncertain. The CDR3 contains 12 residues. The germline gives CDR1 SGDLS, CDR2 YYNGEE. The V gene lost 0 bases and the J gene lost 1 base, with 0 bases spanning the gap. The CDR3 protein is CASSVGTDTQYF. The DNA for the CDR3 is TGTGCCAGCAGCGTAGGCACAGATACGCAGTATTTT.

This chain connects TRBV6-5 to TRBJ2-1, with D uncertain. Germline V gene sequence: CDR1 MNHEY, CDR2 SVGAGI. The CDR3 has 11 amino acids. V was clipped by 5 bases and J by 9 bases, with 8 bases between them. The CDR3 loop reads CASSRKGEQFF. The CDR3 DNA reads as TGTGCCAGCAGTCGTAAAGGTGAGCAGTTCTTC.

This clone was found once. The chain couples TRBV9 to TRBJ2-7; TRBD2 matches at 9 bases. Per the germline V gene, CDR1 is SGDLS and CDR2 is YYNGEE. Unmatched junction bases numbered 13, after V lost 4 bases and J lost 5 bases. This CDR3 has 16 residues. The CDR3 here is CASSLNPGLAINEQYF. The CDR3, as DNA: TGTGCCAGCAGCCTCAACCCGGGACTAGCTATAAACGAGCAGTACTTC.

The J gene is TRBJ1-1, the V gene TRBV29-1, with a tentative D call TRBD1 (5 bases). The V end lost 3 bases, the J end lost 5 bases, and 10 bases lay between the germline ends. The CDR3 covers 12 residues. In germline, CDR1 is SQVTM, CDR2 ANQGSEA. CDR3 amino acids: CSVDRAGTEAFF. The CDR3 bases are TGCAGCGTTGACAGGGCGGGGACTGAAGCTTTCTTT.

The rearrangement joins TRBV21-1 to TRBJ1-3. TRBV21-1 is labeled a pseudogene. The CDR3 consists of 16 residues. The CDR3 nucleotides read TGTGCCAGCAGCAAAGCAGGACCCGCAACTGGAAACACCATATATTTT. This gives the protein CASSKAGPATGNTIYF.

J is TRBJ2-2 and V is TRBV11-3; perhaps TRBD2 as D (5 bases). This CDR3 comprises 17 residues. CDR1 and CDR2 from the germline V gene are SGHNT and YENEEA. V lost 5 bases and J 0 bases, leaving 16 bases between the germline ends. Written as DNA, the CDR3 is TGTGCCAGCAGCCCGGGCGTAGCGAAGGCGAACACCGGGGAGCTGTTTTTT. Encoded protein: CASSPGVAKANTGELFF.

The chain joins TRBV6-6 to TRBJ2-7; TRBD2 is a possible D gene (6 bases). Between the trimmed V and J ends, which lost 10 bases and 2 bases, there was a span of 12 bases. This CDR3 has 12 residues. Looked up from germline, CDR1 is MNHNY and CDR2 is SVGAGI (reference sequence). The CDR3 nucleotides are TGTGCCATCCAGGGAGGACCCTACGAGCAGTACTTC. This gives the protein CAIQGGPYEQYF.

The J gene is TRBJ1-2, the V gene TRBV2; TRBD1 agrees at 7 bases. Germline V gene lookup returns CDR1 SNHLY and CDR2 FYNNEI. Losses at the gene ends were 6 bases for V and 6 bases for J; bases not matched to a gene: 7. The CDR3 runs to 13 residues. The CDR3 is CASRRDSQDGYTF. The CDR3 nucleotides read TGTGCCAGCAGACGGGACAGCCAGGATGGCTACACCTTC.

In this sample, this clone turned up once. The J gene is TRBJ2-5, the V gene TRBV15, with D possibly TRBD1 on 5 matching bases. Germline CDR1 LNHNV, CDR2 YYDKDF (reference sequence). Trimming pared 1 base from V and 0 bases from J, leaving 9 bases between. This CDR3 is 15 amino acids long. DNA for the CDR3: TGTGCCACCAGCAGAGGGGGCTCGTACCAAGAGACCCAGTACTTC. Its translation is CATSRGGSYQETQYF.

The rearrangement uses TRBV12-5 and TRBJ1-5; 7 nucleotides line up with TRBD1. Germline trimming cut 6 bases from V and 2 bases from J; bases unmatched to any gene: 16. The CDR3 is 18 amino acids. Germline V gene data show CDR1 as LGHNT and CDR2 as FRNRAP. The CDR3 DNA reads TGTGCTAGTGGCATTCAGACAGGGCCCTCCCGCGGCAATCAGCCCCAGCATTTT. As protein: CASGIQTGPSRGNQPQHF. The variable domain in full, completed from reference TRBV12-5 and TRBJ1-5, reads DARVTQTPRHKVTEMGQEVTMRCQPILGHNTVFWYRQTMMQGLELLAYFRNRAPLDDSGMPKDRFSAEMPDATLATLKIQPSEPRDSAVYFCASGIQTGPSRGNQPQHFGDGTRLSIL.

The chain combines TRBV4-2 with TRBJ1-2; weak D call: TRBD1 (5 bases). V was clipped by 0 bases and J by 3 bases, with 20 bases between them. In germline, CDR1 is LGHNA, CDR2 YNFKEQ. The CDR3 is 18 residues long. The CDR3 coding sequence is TGTGCCAGCAGCCAAGATCCGGGACGGACGACACTCGACTATGGCTACACCTTC. Translated, it gives CASSQDPGRTTLDYGYTF.

V usage is TRBV12-1 and J usage is TRBJ1-6; the DNA was not used to check the table's D call, TRBD1. TRBV12-1 is a known pseudogene. The CDR3 spans 23 residues. This CDR3 reads CARARLMGQPRGPQSSYNSPLHF. The DNA for the CDR3 is TGTGCCAGAGCCCGACTAATGGGACAGCCTAGAGGCCCACAGAGCTCCTATAATTCACCCCTCCACTTT.

This chain joins TRBV27 and TRBJ1-6; TRBD1 might be the D (5 bases). Germline values: CDR1 MNHEY, CDR2 SMNVEV (reference sequence). Deletions cut 5 bases from V and 5 bases from J, with 13 bases between. The CDR3 has 15 amino acids. The CDR3 protein is CASSLLGANNSPLHF. CDR3 DNA: TGTGCCAGCAGTCTCCTCGGGGCGAATAATTCACCCCTCCACTTT.

This chain joins TRBV29-1 and TRBJ1-1; D unresolved. In germline, CDR1 is SQVTM, CDR2 ANQGSEA. Trimming stripped 8 bases from V and 4 bases from J, with 14 bases between. The CDR3 spans 12 residues. The CDR3 protein is CSFTGVRTEAFF. The DNA for the CDR3 is TGCAGCTTCACTGGGGTCCGCACTGAAGCTTTCTTT.